Included here is one T cell receptor beta chain sequence, with context. Antigen unknown. This sample is drawn from a study of cytomegalovirus exposure and HLA in healthy donors. General study findings and limits: Reportedly, fewer N-insertions than the approximately 650-donor mean appeared in an Asian-associated ancestry cluster in a later analysis. In a later analysis, parvovirus B19, influenza, CMV and Epstein-Barr virus appeared linked to several top co-occurrence clusters. The authors considered a cluster of highly shared sequence variants likely to be a sequencing artifact.

Looked up from germline, CDR1 is DFQATT and CDR2 is SNEGSKA (reference sequence). This CDR3 is built from 11 residues. Trimming pared 4 bases from V and 0 bases from J, leaving 3 bases between. In the PCR, 60 Vbeta and 13 Jbeta primers were used. The protocol was immunoSEQ multiplex PCR, while the TCRdb copy is restricted to in-frame clones and leaves out a portion. The sample shows some 190,000 clones, 70% to 75% of them seen only once. This clonotype was obtained from a woman aged 25 to 39 in good health and CMV-seropositive. The sequenced material came from PBMCs. The chain carries TRBV20-1 and TRBJ1-1; the D is unclear. DNA for the CDR3: TGCAGTGCTAACATGAACACTGAAGCTTTCTTT. Its translation: CSANMNTEAFF.